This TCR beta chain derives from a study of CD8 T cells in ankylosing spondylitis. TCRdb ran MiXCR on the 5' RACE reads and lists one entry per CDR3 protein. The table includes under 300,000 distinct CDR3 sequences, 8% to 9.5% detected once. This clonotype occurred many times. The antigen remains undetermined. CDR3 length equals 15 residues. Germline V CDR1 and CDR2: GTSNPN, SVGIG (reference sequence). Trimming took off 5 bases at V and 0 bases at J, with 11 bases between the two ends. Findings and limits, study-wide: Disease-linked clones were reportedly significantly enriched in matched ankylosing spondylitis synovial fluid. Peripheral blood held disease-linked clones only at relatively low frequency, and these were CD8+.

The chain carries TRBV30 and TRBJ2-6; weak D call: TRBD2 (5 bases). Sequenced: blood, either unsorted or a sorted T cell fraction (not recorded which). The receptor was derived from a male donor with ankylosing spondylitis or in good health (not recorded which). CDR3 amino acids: CAWSSGFSGANVLTF. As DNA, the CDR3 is TGTGCCTGGTCGAGCGGCTTCTCTGGGGCCAACGTCCTGACTTTC.